This is a list of T cell receptor beta chains from one sample in a study of cytomegalovirus exposure and HLA in healthy donors. Only in-frame clones appear in the TCRdb table, and some are missing; sequencing was by immunoSEQ multiplex PCR. In the table there are about 130,000 clones, roughly 90% of which are singletons. Sequencing was carried out using PBMCs. The receptor source for this set is a young man in good health and CMV-seronegative. The conserved cysteine and the conserved F or W are not part of the CDR3 here. The size of a clone is reported for some rows only, either as once, few or many, or as a class for expanded clones.

v_call: TRBV28
j_call: TRBJ2-7
clone_size: -
cdr3_aa: ASSGTSGSSYEQY

v_call: TRBV2
j_call: TRBJ1-1
clone_size: -
cdr3_aa: ATKQGVHTEAF

v_call: TRBV5-1
j_call: TRBJ2-5
clone_size: -
cdr3_aa: ASSLNGGETQY

v_call: TRBV30
j_call: TRBJ1-1
clone_size: -
cdr3_aa: AWRRDRGNTEAF

v_call: TRBV5-5
j_call: TRBJ2-5
clone_size: -
cdr3_aa: ASSRRSGVQETQY

v_call: TRBV2
j_call: TRBJ2-2
clone_size: -
cdr3_aa: ASSVQGAGELF

v_call: TRBV4-1
j_call: TRBJ2-3
clone_size: -
cdr3_aa: ASSQDPAGSTDTQY

v_call: TRBV5-1
j_call: TRBJ1-1
clone_size: once
cdr3_aa: ASSKGTANTEAF

v_call: TRBV4-1
j_call: TRBJ2-1
clone_size: -
cdr3_aa: ASSPGTSRNEQF

v_call: TRBV30
j_call: TRBJ1-1
clone_size: -
cdr3_aa: AWSRGHGNTEAF

v_call: TRBV9
j_call: TRBJ2-7
clone_size: -
cdr3_aa: ASSPTGTSYEQY

v_call: TRBV6-6
j_call: TRBJ2-7
clone_size: -
cdr3_aa: ASNRDRSYEQY

v_call: TRBV6-6
j_call: TRBJ1-5
clone_size: -
cdr3_aa: ASRGGDQPQH

v_call: TRBV6-5
j_call: TRBJ2-1
clone_size: -
cdr3_aa: ASSSLVNEQF

v_call: TRBV5-4
j_call: TRBJ2-2
clone_size: -
cdr3_aa: ASSFRDSNTGELF

v_call: TRBV10-2
j_call: TRBJ2-7
clone_size: -
cdr3_aa: ASSEQGPDEQY

v_call: TRBV14
j_call: TRBJ1-2
clone_size: -
cdr3_aa: ASSQEDSYGYT

v_call: TRBV7-9
j_call: TRBJ1-3
clone_size: -
cdr3_aa: ASRGETGNTIY

v_call: TRBV27
j_call: TRBJ2-3
clone_size: -
cdr3_aa: ASFPSESTDTQY

v_call: TRBV20-1
j_call: TRBJ1-2
clone_size: -
cdr3_aa: SARVGSGYT

v_call: TRBV6-1
j_call: TRBJ1-1
clone_size: once
cdr3_aa: ASKAETVSTEAF

v_call: TRBV10-2
j_call: TRBJ1-1
clone_size: -
cdr3_aa: ASSDTGTGAASAF

v_call: TRBV30
j_call: TRBJ2-7
clone_size: -
cdr3_aa: AWSVLGVYEQY

v_call: TRBV14
j_call: TRBJ1-2
clone_size: -
cdr3_aa: ASSLTTGVSGYT